This is a list of T cell receptor beta chains from one sample in a study of T cells in Graves' hyperthyroidism and ophthalmopathy. TCRdb itself ran the multiplex PCR reads through MiXCR, one entry per CDR3 protein. Of fewer than 900,000 distinct CDR3 sequences listed, around a sixth were seen once; the top ten hold over 15%. The sample taken for sequencing was blood. These receptor sequences come from a woman between 45 and 65 years old with Graves' hyperthyroidism that later progressed to Graves' ophthalmopathy. CDR3s include the opening cysteine and the closing phenylalanine or tryptophan. A D gene is named only where the DNA matches it firmly. Some rows mark clone size as missing; the rest say once, few, many or name a class of expanded clone.

v_gene	j_gene	abundance	d_gene	len	CDR3aa	CDR3nt
TRBV6-1	TRBJ1-4	-	-	12	CASSQLGEKLFF	TGTGCCAGCTCACAACTGGGTGAAAAACTGTTTTTT
TRBV20-1	TRBJ1-5	many	TRBD1	16	CSAHILGQGSNQPQHF	TGCAGTGCTCACATTTTGGGACAGGGGAGCAATCAGCCCCAGCATTTT
TRBV24-1	TRBJ1-4	few	-	14	CATSESRSNEKLFF	TGTGCCACCAGTGAGAGTCGATCTAATGAAAAACTGTTTTTT
TRBV19	TRBJ1-1	few	TRBD1	14	CASSQQGLGTEAFF	TGTGCCAGTAGCCAACAGGGGTTGGGCACTGAAGCTTTCTTT
TRBV10-3	TRBJ1-3	few	TRBD1	16	CAISDSGQGSGNTIYF	TGTGCCATCAGTGATTCGGGACAGGGCTCTGGAAACACCATATATTTT
TRBV2	TRBJ1-5	few	-	13	CASSFLSNQPQHF	TGTGCCAGCTCTTTTCTGAGCAATCAGCCCCAGCATTTT
TRBV3-1	TRBJ2-2	many	TRBD1	16	CASSQDRDRARGELFF	TGTGCCAGCAGCCAAGATCGGGACAGGGCCCGCGGGGAGCTGTTTTTT
TRBV14	TRBJ1-2	-	-	13	CASSIKGGYGYTF	TGTGCCAGCAGCATCAAAGGCGGTTATGGCTACACCTTC
TRBV30	TRBJ1-2	-	-	11	CAWSVQNGYTF	TGTGCCTGGAGTGTCCAGAATGGCTACACCTTC
TRBV7-9	TRBJ1-1	many	-	15	CASSSTIGRLPEAFF	TGTGCCAGCAGCTCCACCATTGGGCGGCTACCTGAAGCTTTCTTT
TRBV7-6	TRBJ1-1	-	-	16	CASSLAEGRGPTEAFF	TGTGCCAGCAGCTTAGCGGAAGGGAGGGGTCCCACTGAAGCTTTCTTT
TRBV3-1	TRBJ1-1	-	TRBD1	14	CASGYAQGATEAFF	TGTGCCAGCGGATATGCACAGGGGGCCACTGAAGCTTTCTTT
TRBV6-1	TRBJ2-3	-	-	15	CASGWVGQAGDTQYF	TGTGCCAGCGGGTGGGTGGGTCAGGCAGGAGATACGCAGTATTTT
TRBV10-3	TRBJ2-5	-	-	14	CAISESPSWETQYF	TGTGCCATCAGTGAGTCTCCGAGTTGGGAGACCCAGTACTTC
TRBV5-1	TRBJ1-5	many	TRBD1	17	CASSPNRGRICNQPQHF	TGCGCCAGCAGCCCAAACAGGGGGCGCATCTGCAATCAGCCCCAGCATTTT
TRBV6-1	TRBJ1-1	-	-	14	CASRLGLRNTEAFF	TGTGCCAGCAGGCTGGGACTGAGGAACACTGAAGCTTTCTTT
TRBV19	TRBJ2-3	-	-	13	CASRDSNTDTQYF	TGTGCCAGTCGGGACTCTAACACAGATACGCAGTATTTT
TRBV3-1	TRBJ1-2	many	TRBD1	15	CASSQGWDRGYGYTF	TGTGCCAGCAGCCAAGGATGGGACAGGGGCTATGGCTACACCTTC
TRBV12-3/TRBV12-4	TRBJ1-5	-	-	11	CASMINQPQHF	TGTGCCAGCATGATAAATCAGCCCCAGCATTTT
TRBV20-1	TRBJ2-5	-	-	14	CSASVSGGYETQYF	TGCAGTGCTAGCGTGAGCGGAGGTTACGAGACCCAGTACTTC